This note documents a single T cell receptor (beta chain) sequence. Its target is not known. The data originate from a study of beta chain features in type 1 diabetes. Whole-study results and caveats: Among all four CD4+ subsets, Type 1 diabetes patients had TCRB CDR3s that were moderately but significantly shorter.

Germline V gene data show CDR1 as SGHTA and CDR2 as FQGNSA. The CDR3 has 12 residues. Trimming cost V 5 bases and J 10 bases, with 13 bases left between them. cDNA synthesis used the whole RNA isolate, giving expressed TCRB sequences. Method: immunoSEQ multiplex PCR; TCRdb's copy keeps in-frame clones and lacks some. The table shows 95,000 to 150,000 clones, with about 17% occurring only once. The chain combines TRBV7-2 with TRBJ2-3; D unresolved. This sequence was found in a man aged 25-45 years with type 1 diabetes. Sequenced material: central memory CD4+ T cells from blood. The DNA for the CDR3 is TGTGCCAGCAGCCCCGGCTCGGCTGCGCAGTATTTT. Protein: CASSPGSAAQYF. Together with reference TRBV7-2 and TRBJ2-3, the CDR3 gives the full variable domain: GAGVSQSPSNKVTEKGKDVELRCDPISGHTALYWYRQSLGQGLEFLIYFQGNSAPDKSGLPSDRFSAERTGGSVSTLTIQRTQQEDSAVYLCASSPGSAAQYFGPGTRLTVL.